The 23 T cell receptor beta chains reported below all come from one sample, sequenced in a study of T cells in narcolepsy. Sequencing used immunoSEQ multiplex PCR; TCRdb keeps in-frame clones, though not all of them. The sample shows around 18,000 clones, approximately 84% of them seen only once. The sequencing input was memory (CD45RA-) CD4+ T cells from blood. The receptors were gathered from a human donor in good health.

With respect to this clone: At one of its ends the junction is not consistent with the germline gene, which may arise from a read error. CDR3 protein: CSAEFGVSTDTQYF. The CDR3 DNA follows: TGCAGCGCTGAATTCGGGGTCAGCACAGATACGCAGTATTTT. J is TRBJ2-3 and V is TRBV29-1, with D possibly TRBD2 on 5 matching bases. Germline V gene lookup returns CDR1 SQVTM and CDR2 ANQGSEA. This CDR3 has 14 amino acids.

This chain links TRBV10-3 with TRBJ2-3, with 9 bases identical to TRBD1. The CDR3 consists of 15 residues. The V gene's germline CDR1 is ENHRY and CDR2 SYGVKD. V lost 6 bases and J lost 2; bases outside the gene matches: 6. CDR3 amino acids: CAIRAGQGPTDTQYF. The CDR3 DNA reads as TGTGCCATCAGGGCTGGACAGGGGCCCACAGATACGCAGTATTTT.

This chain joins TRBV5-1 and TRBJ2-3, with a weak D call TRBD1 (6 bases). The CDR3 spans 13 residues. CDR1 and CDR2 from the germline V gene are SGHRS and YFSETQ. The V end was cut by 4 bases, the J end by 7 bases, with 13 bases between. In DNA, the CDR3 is TGCGCCAGCAGCATGGACAGCCCCTATACGCAGTATTTT. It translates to CASSMDSPYTQYF.

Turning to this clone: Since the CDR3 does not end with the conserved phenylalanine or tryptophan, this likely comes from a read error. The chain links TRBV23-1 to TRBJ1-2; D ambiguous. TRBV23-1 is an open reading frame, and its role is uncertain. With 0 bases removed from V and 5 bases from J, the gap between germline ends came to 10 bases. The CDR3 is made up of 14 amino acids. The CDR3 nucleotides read TGCGCCAGCAGTCAATCGCGGGCCTCTTATGGCTACACCCTC. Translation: CASSQSRASYGYTL.

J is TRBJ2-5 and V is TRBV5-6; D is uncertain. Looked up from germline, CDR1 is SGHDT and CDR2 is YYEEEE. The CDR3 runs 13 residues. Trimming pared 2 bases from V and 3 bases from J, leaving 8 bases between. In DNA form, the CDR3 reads TGTGCCAGCAGCTTTGGCCAGAAAGAGACCCAGTACTTC. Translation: CASSFGQKETQYF.

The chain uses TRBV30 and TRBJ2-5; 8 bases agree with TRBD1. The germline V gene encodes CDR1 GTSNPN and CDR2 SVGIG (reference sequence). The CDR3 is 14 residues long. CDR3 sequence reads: CAQGGRGLQETQYF. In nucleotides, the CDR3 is TGTGCGCAAGGGGGCAGGGGGCTTCAAGAGACCCAGTACTTC.

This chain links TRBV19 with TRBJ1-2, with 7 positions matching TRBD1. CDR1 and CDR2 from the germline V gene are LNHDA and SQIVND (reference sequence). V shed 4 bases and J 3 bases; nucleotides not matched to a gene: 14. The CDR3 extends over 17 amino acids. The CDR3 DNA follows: TGTGCCAGTAGTACGGCGATACCTAGGGGGCCCGACTATGGCTACACCTTC. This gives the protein CASSTAIPRGPDYGYTF.

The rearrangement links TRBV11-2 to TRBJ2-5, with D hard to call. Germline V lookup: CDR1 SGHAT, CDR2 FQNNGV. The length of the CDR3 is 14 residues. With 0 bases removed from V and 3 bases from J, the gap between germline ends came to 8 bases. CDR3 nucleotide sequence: TGTGCCAGCAGCTTAGACAGATGGGAAGAGACCCAGTACTTC. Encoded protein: CASSLDRWEETQYF.

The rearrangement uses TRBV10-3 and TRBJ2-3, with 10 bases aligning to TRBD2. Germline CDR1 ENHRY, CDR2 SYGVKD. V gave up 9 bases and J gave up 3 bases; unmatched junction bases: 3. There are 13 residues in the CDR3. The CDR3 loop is CAIKLAGTDTQYF. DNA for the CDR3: TGTGCCATAAAACTAGCGGGGACAGATACGCAGTATTTT.

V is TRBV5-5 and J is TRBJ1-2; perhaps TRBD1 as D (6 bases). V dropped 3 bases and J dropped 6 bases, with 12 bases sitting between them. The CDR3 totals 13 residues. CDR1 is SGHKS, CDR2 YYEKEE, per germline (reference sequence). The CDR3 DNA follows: TGTGCCAGCAGCTCCCAGGGGATGGATGGCTACACCTTC. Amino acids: CASSSQGMDGYTF.

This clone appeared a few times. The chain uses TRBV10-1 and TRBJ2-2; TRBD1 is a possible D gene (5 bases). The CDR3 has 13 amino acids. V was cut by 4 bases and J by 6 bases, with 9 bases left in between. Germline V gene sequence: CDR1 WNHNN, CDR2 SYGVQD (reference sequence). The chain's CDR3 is CASSARDAGELFF. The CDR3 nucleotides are TGCGCCAGCAGTGCCAGGGATGCCGGGGAGCTGTTTTTT.

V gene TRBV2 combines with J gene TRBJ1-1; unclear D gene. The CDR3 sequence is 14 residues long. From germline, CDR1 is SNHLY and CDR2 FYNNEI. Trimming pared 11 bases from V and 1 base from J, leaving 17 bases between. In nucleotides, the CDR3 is TGTGCCCGCGGCACCGTCCAGCGGAACACTGAAGCTTTCTTT. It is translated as CARGTVQRNTEAFF.

The CDR3 loop reads CASRFDRDSLGYTF. CDR3 coding DNA: TGCGCCAGCAGATTCGACAGGGACTCGTTGGGCTACACCTTC. The chain joins TRBV5-1 to TRBJ1-2, with TRBD1 matching over 7 bases. The length of the CDR3 is 14 residues. Trimming took 5 bases from V and 8 from J; bases not matched to a gene: 12. Looked up from germline, CDR1 is SGHRS and CDR2 is YFSETQ.

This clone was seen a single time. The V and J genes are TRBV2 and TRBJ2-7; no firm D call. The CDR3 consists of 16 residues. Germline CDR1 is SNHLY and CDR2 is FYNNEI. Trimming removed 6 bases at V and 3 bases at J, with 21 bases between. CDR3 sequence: CASRAPKQPPYYEQYF. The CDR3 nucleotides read TGTGCCAGCAGAGCTCCTAAACAGCCACCTTACTACGAGCAGTACTTC.

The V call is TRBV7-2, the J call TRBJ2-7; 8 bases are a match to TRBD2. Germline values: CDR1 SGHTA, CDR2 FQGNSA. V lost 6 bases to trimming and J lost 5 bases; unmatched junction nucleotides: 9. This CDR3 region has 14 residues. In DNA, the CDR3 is TGTGCCAGCAGTGAGTTTAGCGGGACCCACGAGCAGTACTTC. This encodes CASSEFSGTHEQYF.

CDR3 bases: TGTGCCAGCAGCCCAGGGTCGTGGGGGGGCATCGTGGGATTAGATACGCAGTATTTT. This encodes CASSPGSWGGIVGLDTQYF. This sequence joins TRBV11-3 and TRBJ2-3, with D possibly matching TRBD2 (7 bases). This CDR3 spans 19 amino acids. V was trimmed by 5 bases and J by 5 bases, leaving 29 bases between them. CDR1 SGHNT and CDR2 YENEEA come from the germline V gene.

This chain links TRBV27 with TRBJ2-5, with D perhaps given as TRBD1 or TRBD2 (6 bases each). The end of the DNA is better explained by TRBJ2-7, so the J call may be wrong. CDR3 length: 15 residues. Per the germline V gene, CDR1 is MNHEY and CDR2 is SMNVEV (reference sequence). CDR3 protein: CASSFSGGITYEQYF. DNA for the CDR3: TGTGCCAGCAGTTTCTCCGGGGGCATCACCTACGAGCAGTACTTC.

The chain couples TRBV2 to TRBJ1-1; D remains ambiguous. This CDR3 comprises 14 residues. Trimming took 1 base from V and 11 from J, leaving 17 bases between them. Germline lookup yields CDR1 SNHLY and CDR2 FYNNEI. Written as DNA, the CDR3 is TGTGCCAGCAGTGAAGTTAGTAGCCGCAGTAGGGCTTTCTTT. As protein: CASSEVSSRSRAFF. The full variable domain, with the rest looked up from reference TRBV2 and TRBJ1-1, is EPEVTQTPSHQVTQMGQEVILRCVPISNHLYFYWYRQILGQKVEFLVSFYNNEISEKSEIFDDQFSVERPDGSNFTLKIRSTKLEDSAMYFCASSEVSSRSRAFFGQGTRLTVV.

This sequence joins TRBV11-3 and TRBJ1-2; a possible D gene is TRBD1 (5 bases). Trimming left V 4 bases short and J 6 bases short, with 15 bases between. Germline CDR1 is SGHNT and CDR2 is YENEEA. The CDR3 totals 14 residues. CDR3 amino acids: CASSSYSGADGYTF. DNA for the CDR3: TGTGCCAGCAGCTCCTACAGCGGGGCCGATGGCTACACCTTC.

CDR3 sequence: CASSRTRVNTEAFF. In DNA form, the CDR3 reads TGTGCCAGCAGCCGCACGAGGGTGAACACTGAAGCTTTCTTT. The chain has TRBV7-2 and TRBJ1-1; no definite D call. V lost 5 bases and J 0 bases, leaving 10 bases between the germline ends. The germline CDR1 and CDR2 sequences are SGHTA and FQGNSA. This CDR3 region has 14 residues.

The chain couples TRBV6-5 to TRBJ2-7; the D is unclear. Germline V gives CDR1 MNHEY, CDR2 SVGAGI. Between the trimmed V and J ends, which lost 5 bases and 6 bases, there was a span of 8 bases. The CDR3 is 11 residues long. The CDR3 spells CASSPLAEQYF. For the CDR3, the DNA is TGTGCCAGCAGTCCCTTGGCCGAGCAGTACTTC.

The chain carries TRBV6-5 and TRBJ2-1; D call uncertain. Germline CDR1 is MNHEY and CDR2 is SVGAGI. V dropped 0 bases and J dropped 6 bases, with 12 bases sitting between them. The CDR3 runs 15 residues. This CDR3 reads CASSYSLQRGNEQFF. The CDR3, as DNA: TGTGCCAGCAGTTACTCGTTACAAAGAGGCAATGAGCAGTTCTTC.

Here the CDR3 DNA reads TGTGCCACCAGGGGAGGTACCGAGCAGTACTTC. This sequence encodes CATRGGTEQYF. This chain uses TRBV2 with TRBJ2-7; D possibly matches TRBD1 or TRBD2 (6 bases each). The V end lost 10 bases, the J end lost 6 bases, and 13 bases lay between the germline ends. There are 11 residues in the CDR3. The V gene's germline CDR1 is SNHLY and CDR2 FYNNEI. The variable domain in full, with the rest retrieved from reference TRBV2 and TRBJ2-7, is EPEVTQTPSHQVTQMGQEVILRCVPISNHLYFYWYRQILGQKVEFLVSFYNNEISEKSEIFDDQFSVERPDGSNFTLKIRSTKLEDSAMYFCATRGGTEQYFGPGTRLTVT.